This is a list of T cell receptor beta chains from one sample in a study of T cell changes during pregnancy in multiple sclerosis. TCRdb's copy holds only in-frame clones and misses some; the assay was immunoSEQ multiplex PCR. This table holds tens of thousands of clones, approximately 90% found once. The sample here was peripheral blood, taken in the second trimester of pregnancy. The receptors were gathered from a female donor with multiple sclerosis, enrolled in a pregnancy study. Each CDR3 is given with its conserved first and last residue. The order of the fields is D gene, V gene, clone size, J gene, CDR3 DNA, CDR3 protein. D genes are given only for firm matches. Size is stated for part of the rows, as once, few or many counts, or as a class when the clone is expanded.

d_call: .; v_call: TRBV30; clone_size: .; j_call: TRBJ2-7; cdr3_nt: TGTGCCGTTGGGGGGGGCCGGTCCTACGAGCAGTACTTC; cdr3_aa: CAVGGGRSYEQYF
d_call: .; v_call: TRBV7-3; clone_size: .; j_call: TRBJ1-3; cdr3_nt: TGTGCCAGCAGCTTAACGTCAGGGCAGAGAAACACCATATATTTT; cdr3_aa: CASSLTSGQRNTIYF
d_call: TRBD2; v_call: TRBV11-2; clone_size: .; j_call: TRBJ2-3; cdr3_nt: TGTGCCAGCAGCTTGGGACTAGCGGGGACCTACACAGATACGCAGTATTTT; cdr3_aa: CASSLGLAGTYTDTQYF
d_call: TRBD1; v_call: TRBV6-5; clone_size: .; j_call: TRBJ2-3; cdr3_nt: TGTGCCAGCAGTACAGGGGTAGCAGATACGCAGTATTTT; cdr3_aa: CASSTGVADTQYF
d_call: .; v_call: TRBV25-1; clone_size: .; j_call: TRBJ1-3; cdr3_nt: TGTGCCAGCAGTGAATGGGGGCAAAACACCATATATTTT; cdr3_aa: CASSEWGQNTIYF
d_call: .; v_call: TRBV7-8; clone_size: .; j_call: TRBJ1-5; cdr3_nt: TGTGCCAGCAGCTTAAGGGTAGCTTTAACGGGACAGCCCCAGCATTTT; cdr3_aa: CASSLRVALTGQPQHF
d_call: .; v_call: TRBV27; clone_size: .; j_call: TRBJ2-3; cdr3_nt: TGTGCCAGCAGTACAGGGTGGGGGACAGATACGCAGTATTTT; cdr3_aa: CASSTGWGTDTQYF
d_call: .; v_call: TRBV2; clone_size: .; j_call: TRBJ1-2; cdr3_nt: TGTGCCAGCAGTGGTTCGGTTAACTATGGCTACACCTTC; cdr3_aa: CASSGSVNYGYTF
d_call: .; v_call: TRBV9; clone_size: .; j_call: TRBJ2-3; cdr3_nt: TGTGCCAGCAGCGTATCAACGGCCTTAGAGGCAGATACGCAGTATTTT; cdr3_aa: CASSVSTALEADTQYF
d_call: TRBD2; v_call: TRBV7-2; clone_size: .; j_call: TRBJ2-2; cdr3_nt: TGTGCCAGCAGCTTAGGAAATCTAGCGGGGGGAAACACCGGGGAGCTGTTTTTT; cdr3_aa: CASSLGNLAGGNTGELFF
d_call: TRBD2; v_call: TRBV7-9; clone_size: .; j_call: TRBJ2-7; cdr3_nt: TGTGCCAGCAGCTTAAAGGTGGCCACAAGAAGGGAGGGCGAGCAGTACTTC; cdr3_aa: CASSLKVATRREGEQYF
d_call: .; v_call: TRBV4-3; clone_size: .; j_call: TRBJ2-6; cdr3_nt: TGCGCCAGCAGCCAAGAGGGCGGGAATGCTGGGGCCAACGTCCTGACTTTC; cdr3_aa: CASSQEGGNAGANVLTF
d_call: TRBD1; v_call: TRBV10-3; clone_size: .; j_call: TRBJ2-2; cdr3_nt: TGTGCCATCAGTGGCAGGACAGGGGGTGACACCGGGGAGCTGTTTTTT; cdr3_aa: CAISGRTGGDTGELFF
d_call: TRBD1; v_call: TRBV18; clone_size: .; j_call: TRBJ1-4; cdr3_nt: TGTGCCAGCTCACCGCTCACTCAGGGGGACAGTGAAAAACTGTTTTTT; cdr3_aa: CASSPLTQGDSEKLFF
d_call: .; v_call: TRBV15; clone_size: .; j_call: TRBJ1-5; cdr3_nt: TGTGCCACCAGCAGAGCGGGACTATTCAATCAGCCCCAGCATTTT; cdr3_aa: CATSRAGLFNQPQHF
d_call: TRBD2; v_call: TRBV4-3; clone_size: .; j_call: TRBJ2-3; cdr3_nt: TGCGCCAGCAGCCAAGAGGCTAGCGGGGGAGTCTGGGTGGATACGCAGTATTTT; cdr3_aa: CASSQEASGGVWVDTQYF
d_call: .; v_call: TRBV4-1; clone_size: .; j_call: TRBJ2-2; cdr3_nt: TGCGCCAGCAGCCAAGTACCGTTTAGGGGAACCGACCCCCCGGGGGAGCTGTTTTTT; cdr3_aa: CASSQVPFRGTDPPGELFF
d_call: .; v_call: TRBV5-5; clone_size: .; j_call: TRBJ1-1; cdr3_nt: TGTGCCAGCAGCTTGGCCGGGCAGGGGCTGGTCAGGACTGAAGCTTTCTTT; cdr3_aa: CASSLAGQGLVRTEAFF
d_call: TRBD2; v_call: TRBV9; clone_size: .; j_call: TRBJ2-1; cdr3_nt: TGTGCCAGCAGCCCCGGGACTAGCGGGGGCACCTACAATGAGCAGTTCTTC; cdr3_aa: CASSPGTSGGTYNEQFF
d_call: .; v_call: TRBV5-5; clone_size: .; j_call: TRBJ1-2; cdr3_nt: TGTGCCAGCAGCTTGGAAGTACTAGAGCCCTATGGCTACACCTTC; cdr3_aa: CASSLEVLEPYGYTF
d_call: .; v_call: TRBV10-2; clone_size: .; j_call: TRBJ1-2; cdr3_nt: TGCGCCAGCGGGGTACAGGGAGAACTCACCTTC; cdr3_aa: CASGVQGELTF
d_call: .; v_call: TRBV6-1; clone_size: .; j_call: TRBJ2-7; cdr3_nt: TGTGCCAGCAGTCCGGGACACTGGGCGTACGAGCAGTACTTC; cdr3_aa: CASSPGHWAYEQYF
d_call: .; v_call: TRBV21-1; clone_size: .; j_call: TRBJ1-6; cdr3_nt: TGTGCCAGTCGACAGGCCTATAATTCACCCCTCCACTTT; cdr3_aa: CASRQAYNSPLHF
d_call: TRBD1; v_call: TRBV28; clone_size: .; j_call: TRBJ2-7; cdr3_nt: TGTGCCAGCAGGTACCGGGACAGGCCCTTAGGCGAGCAGTACTTC; cdr3_aa: CASRYRDRPLGEQYF
d_call: TRBD1; v_call: TRBV6-4; clone_size: .; j_call: TRBJ1-6; cdr3_nt: TGTGCCAGCAGTGAAAAATGGGGACAGGTGATCTCCTATAATTCACCCCTCCACTTT; cdr3_aa: CASSEKWGQVISYNSPLHF
d_call: TRBD1; v_call: TRBV5-1; clone_size: .; j_call: TRBJ2-5; cdr3_nt: TGCGCCAGCAGCTTACAGGGGATGGAGGAGACCCAGTACTTC; cdr3_aa: CASSLQGMEETQYF
d_call: TRBD2; v_call: TRBV5-6; clone_size: .; j_call: TRBJ2-3; cdr3_nt: TGTGCCAGCAGCAGACTAGCGGGGGGGCGTACGCAGTATTTT; cdr3_aa: CASSRLAGGRTQYF
d_call: .; v_call: TRBV7-2; clone_size: .; j_call: TRBJ1-5; cdr3_nt: TGTGCCAGCAGCTTAAGGGGAGGCCAAGCTCAGCCCCAGCATTTT; cdr3_aa: CASSLRGGQAQPQHF
d_call: .; v_call: TRBV7-6; clone_size: .; j_call: TRBJ2-1; cdr3_nt: TGTGCCAGCAGCTGGCACAATGAGCAGTTCTTC; cdr3_aa: CASSWHNEQFF
d_call: .; v_call: TRBV28; clone_size: .; j_call: TRBJ2-5; cdr3_nt: TGTGCCAGCAGTTCCTATCAAGAGACCCAGTACTTC; cdr3_aa: CASSSYQETQYF
d_call: TRBD1; v_call: TRBV2; clone_size: .; j_call: TRBJ2-1; cdr3_nt: TGTGCCAGCAGTAAACAGGGGGATGGCAATGAGCAGTTCTTC; cdr3_aa: CASSKQGDGNEQFF
d_call: .; v_call: TRBV7-3; clone_size: .; j_call: TRBJ2-3; cdr3_nt: TGTGCCAGCAGCTTACAGGGGGGAAGCACAGATACGCAGTATTTT; cdr3_aa: CASSLQGGSTDTQYF
d_call: .; v_call: TRBV30; clone_size: .; j_call: TRBJ2-6; cdr3_nt: TGTGCCCCTCAGGGGCTTGGATCCCCCCCTGGGGCCAACGTCCTGACTTTC; cdr3_aa: CAPQGLGSPPGANVLTF
d_call: .; v_call: TRBV2; clone_size: .; j_call: TRBJ2-1; cdr3_nt: TGTGCCAGCGGGGCCCTTAACTACAATGAGCAGTTCTTC; cdr3_aa: CASGALNYNEQFF
d_call: .; v_call: TRBV6-6; clone_size: few; j_call: TRBJ2-1; cdr3_nt: TGTGCCAGCAGTTACTATACAGAGTATGAGCAGTTCTTC; cdr3_aa: CASSYYTEYEQFF
d_call: TRBD1; v_call: TRBV5-4; clone_size: .; j_call: TRBJ2-6; cdr3_nt: TGTGCCAGCAGCACCGGGGACAGCGCCTCTGGGGCCAACGTCCTGACTTTC; cdr3_aa: CASSTGDSASGANVLTF
d_call: .; v_call: TRBV5-6; clone_size: .; j_call: TRBJ2-7; cdr3_nt: TGTGCCAGCAGCCTGACAGGCGGATTCTACGAGCAGTACTTC; cdr3_aa: CASSLTGGFYEQYF
d_call: TRBD1; v_call: TRBV5-1; clone_size: .; j_call: TRBJ1-2; cdr3_nt: TGCGCCAGCAGCTTGTTGACAGGGGGGTATGGCTACACCTTC; cdr3_aa: CASSLLTGGYGYTF
d_call: .; v_call: TRBV5-1; clone_size: .; j_call: TRBJ1-1; cdr3_nt: TGCGCCAGCAGCTTCACAGGGTGGGACACTGAAGCTTTCTTT; cdr3_aa: CASSFTGWDTEAFF
d_call: TRBD1; v_call: TRBV7-2; clone_size: once; j_call: TRBJ1-2; cdr3_nt: TGTGCCAGCAGCGGACAGGGACGAGGCTACACCTTC; cdr3_aa: CASSGQGRGYTF
d_call: TRBD2; v_call: TRBV9; clone_size: .; j_call: TRBJ2-7; cdr3_nt: TGTGCCAGCAGCCCAACGGGAGGCCCCAGATCCTACGAGCAGTACTTC; cdr3_aa: CASSPTGGPRSYEQYF
d_call: .; v_call: TRBV9; clone_size: .; j_call: TRBJ2-2; cdr3_nt: TGTGCCAGCAGCGGACAGTCCGCCGGGGAGCTGTTTTTT; cdr3_aa: CASSGQSAGELFF
d_call: .; v_call: TRBV5-1; clone_size: .; j_call: TRBJ2-3; cdr3_nt: TGCGCCAGCAGGATGCAACAGGACACAGATACGCAGTATTTT; cdr3_aa: CASRMQQDTDTQYF
d_call: .; v_call: TRBV30; clone_size: .; j_call: TRBJ1-5; cdr3_nt: TGTGCCTGGAGCAGGGAATATAGCAATCAGCCCCAGCATTTT; cdr3_aa: CAWSREYSNQPQHF
d_call: .; v_call: TRBV19; clone_size: .; j_call: TRBJ1-5; cdr3_nt: TGTGCCAGTAGTAGACACGGTAGCAATCAGCCCCAGCATTTT; cdr3_aa: CASSRHGSNQPQHF
d_call: .; v_call: TRBV2; clone_size: once; j_call: TRBJ1-2; cdr3_nt: TGTGCCAGCAGTAAGGGACGGGGGTTCGGGGGCTACACCTTC; cdr3_aa: CASSKGRGFGGYTF
d_call: TRBD2; v_call: TRBV10-2; clone_size: .; j_call: TRBJ2-7; cdr3_nt: TGCGCCAGCAGGCAGTTAGCGGGGATAGGAACCTACGAGCAGTACTTC; cdr3_aa: CASRQLAGIGTYEQYF
d_call: .; v_call: TRBV2; clone_size: .; j_call: TRBJ1-2; cdr3_nt: TGTGCCAGCAGTGAGAGCAGGGCGGATGGCTACACCTTC; cdr3_aa: CASSESRADGYTF
d_call: .; v_call: TRBV5-1; clone_size: once; j_call: TRBJ2-7; cdr3_nt: TGCGCCAGCAGACCTACAGGGTCCCTCTCCTACGAGCAGTACTTC; cdr3_aa: CASRPTGSLSYEQYF
d_call: .; v_call: TRBV19; clone_size: .; j_call: TRBJ1-2; cdr3_nt: TGTGCCAGTAGTATAGATTTCTGGAGGGATATGCGGTATGGCTACACCTTC; cdr3_aa: CASSIDFWRDMRYGYTF
d_call: TRBD1; v_call: TRBV28; clone_size: .; j_call: TRBJ1-2; cdr3_nt: TGTGCCAGCAGTTTTGACGACAGGGTGGATGGCTACACCTTC; cdr3_aa: CASSFDDRVDGYTF